The 26 T cell receptor beta chains in this list originate from one sample, sequenced in a study of blood T cells in healthy people across ages. PCR was performed a second time for roughly 7 to 12 cycles using a sample-barcoded 5' primer and a J-beta primer mix. TCRdb re-called the 5' RACE reads with MiXCR, one entry per CDR3 protein. The sample includes 450,000 to 600,000 distinct CDR3 sequences, about 27% seen only once; the top ten take approximately 3.6%. This sample also appeared in a second study, on T cells of mothers and their children.

Sample: blood. These receptor sequences come from a boy aged 2 to 10 in good health.

This clonotype was recorded a few times. The rearrangement joins TRBV9 to TRBJ2-2; D perhaps matches TRBD2 (6 bases). In germline, CDR1 is SGDLS, CDR2 YYNGEE. V lost 4 bases, J lost 1 base, and 14 bases lay in between. CDR3 length: 16 amino acids. DNA for the CDR3: TGTGCCAGCAGCCACTCCGGGACTGGGAACACCGGGGAGCTGTTTTTT. Protein: CASSHSGTGNTGELFF. Full variable domain (outside the CDR3, taken from reference TRBV9 and TRBJ2-2): DSGVTQTPKHLITATGQRVTLRCSPRSGDLSVYWYQQSLDQGLQFLIQYYNGEERAKGNILERFSAQQFPDLHSELNLSSLELGDSALYFCASSHSGTGNTGELFFGEGSRLTVL.

The chain uses TRBV9 and TRBJ1-1; D gene unclear. V lost 4 bases, J lost 1 base, and 17 bases lay in between. The V gene's germline CDR1 is SGDLS and CDR2 YYNGEE. The CDR3 is 16 amino acids. DNA of the CDR3: TGTGCCAGCAGCCAAGGCGGGCAGCGCCGGAACACTGAAGCTTTCTTT. Translating it yields CASSQGGQRRNTEAFF.

The sample holds a few counts of this clonotype. This chain links TRBV12-3 or TRBV12-4 with TRBJ2-7; possible D gene TRBD1, 6 bases. V lost 6 bases and J lost 3, with 18 bases in between. This CDR3 is 15 amino acids long. The CDR3 spells CASSLGDGQFYEQYF. CDR3 sequence (DNA): TGTGCCAGCAGCCTTGGGGACGGACAGTTCTACGAGCAGTACTTC.

The J gene is TRBJ2-6, the V gene TRBV21-1; the table gives TRBD1 as D, unverified against the DNA. TRBV21-1 is a pseudogene. This CDR3 region has 18 residues. Written as DNA, the CDR3 is TGTGCCAGCAGCAAATTCCGGGACATTTTCTCTGGGGCCAACGTCCTGACTTTC. Translation: CASSKFRDIFSGANVLTF.

CDR3 protein: CASRLAGGANTGELFF. The CDR3 nucleotides read TGTGCCAGCAGACTAGCGGGAGGGGCGAACACCGGGGAGCTGTTTTTT. This chain uses TRBV12-3 or TRBV12-4 with TRBJ2-2; 13 bases map to TRBD2. The CDR3 covers 16 residues. V lost 6 bases, J lost 0 bases, and 1 base stayed unmatched.

The chain joins TRBV20-1 to TRBJ1-3; D remains ambiguous. Trimming removed 7 bases at V and 8 bases at J, with 12 bases between. There are 11 residues in the CDR3. The germline V gene has CDR1 DFQATT and CDR2 SNEGSKA (reference sequence). DNA of the CDR3: TGCAGTGGGAGCCGCCGGGACACCATATATTTT. Translating gives CSGSRRDTIYF.

CDR3 DNA sequence: TGTGCCAGCAGCCCGCAGCCAGCAGATACGCAGTATTTT. Translating it yields CASSPQPADTQYF. The chain employs TRBV7-2 and TRBJ2-3, with no clear D. The CDR3 totals 13 residues. The germline CDR1 and CDR2 sequences are SGHTA and FQGNSA. The germline V and J ends were trimmed by 5 bases and 4 bases, with 10 bases remaining between them.

J is TRBJ2-5 and V is TRBV3-1; 14 nucleotides match TRBD2. With 4 bases clipped from V and 2 bases from J, the junction kept 6 bases outside the gene matches. The CDR3 consists of 17 residues. The germline V gene encodes CDR1 LGHDT and CDR2 YNNKEL (reference sequence). The CDR3 reads CASSPGLAGVRQETQYF. The CDR3 DNA reads TGTGCCAGCAGCCCGGGACTAGCGGGAGTTCGGCAAGAGACCCAGTACTTC.

This clonotype was seen more than once but under ten times. The V and J genes are TRBV30 and TRBJ1-1; D gene ambiguous. The CDR3 runs 15 residues. CDR1 GTSNPN and CDR2 SVGIG come from the germline V gene (reference sequence). V was cut by 5 bases and J by 1 base, with 17 bases left in between. The DNA for the CDR3 is TGTGCCTGGGGGTACCTAGACAAGCCGAACACTGAAGCTTTCTTT. Its translation: CAWGYLDKPNTEAFF.

The genes are TRBV24-1 and TRBJ2-3; TRBD2 might be the D (6 bases). CDR1 and CDR2 (germline): KGHDR, SFDVKD. This CDR3 is 14 amino acids long. The V end was cut by 5 bases, the J end by 4 bases, with 12 bases between. The CDR3 loop is CATSGGTAADTQYF. As DNA, the CDR3 is TGTGCCACCAGTGGTGGGACTGCGGCAGATACGCAGTATTTT.

The chain is built from TRBV29-1 and TRBJ2-1; possibly TRBD2 for D (6 bases). This CDR3 has 13 amino acids. Germline V gene data show CDR1 as SQVTM and CDR2 as ANQGSEA. Trimming took off 8 bases at V and 9 bases at J, with 20 bases between the two ends. In DNA, the CDR3 is TGCAGCCCTAGACCCTTGGGCGGGGCTGAGCAGTTCTTC. It translates to CSPRPLGGAEQFF.

Here the CDR3 DNA reads TGTGCCAGCAGTGGCTCGGCTAGCGGGAGCTACGAGCAGTACTTC. This codes for CASSGSASGSYEQYF. This chain joins TRBV6-1 and TRBJ2-7, with 10 bases identical to TRBD2. Germline CDR1 and CDR2: MNHNS and SASEGT. There are 15 residues in the CDR3. V shed 4 bases, J shed 3 bases, and the junction held 6 bases outside the gene matches.

This clonotype was observed a single time. The chain recombines TRBV12-3 or TRBV12-4 with TRBJ1-1; D is unresolved. The CDR3 has 13 residues. V was cut by 0 bases and J by 8 bases, with 10 bases left in between. The CDR3 DNA follows: TGTGCCAGCAGTTTAGCCAGTCAATCGGAAGCTTTCTTT. It yields the protein CASSLASQSEAFF.

This clonotype was seen only a few times. Germline and junction disagree at one end, which may indicate a read error. The V gene is TRBV4-3, the J gene TRBJ2-5, with a tentative D call TRBD2 (5 bases). This CDR3 spans 14 amino acids. Germline V gene sequence: CDR1 LGHNA, CDR2 YSLEER. The CDR3 DNA reads as TGCGCCAGCAGCCCTTCGGGGAGCCAAAAGACCCAGTACTTC. As protein: CASSPSGSQKTQYF.

J is TRBJ2-4 and V is TRBV5-1; tentative D call: TRBD1 (6 bases). The V end was cut by 0 bases, the J end by 5 bases, with 9 bases between. The CDR3 has 14 residues. Per the germline V gene, CDR1 is SGHRS and CDR2 is YFSETQ. The CDR3 DNA follows: TGCGCCAGCAGCTTGGTTCAGGGGCAAAACATTCAGTACTTC. This translates into CASSLVQGQNIQYF.

This sequence joins TRBV5-5 and TRBJ2-1, with TRBD2 as a possible D gene (5 bases). The ends were cut back, 3 bases at V and 5 bases at J, with 6 bases in the middle. Germline lookup yields CDR1 SGHKS and CDR2 YYEKEE (reference sequence). The CDR3 runs to 12 residues. CDR3 loop: CASSYSDNEQFF. In DNA, the CDR3 is TGTGCCAGCAGCTATAGCGACAATGAGCAGTTCTTC.

Worth noting for this clonotype: The germline gene is not matched at one end of the junction; a read error may be the cause. This chain joins TRBV5-1 and TRBJ2-5; D is uncertain. CDR1 SGHRS and CDR2 YFSETQ come from the germline V gene. The CDR3 sequence is 13 residues long. CDR3 residues: CASSPTSSETRYF. As DNA, the CDR3 is TGCGCCAGCAGCCCGACAAGTTCGGAGACCCGGTACTTC.

This clonotype was counted a few times. This chain links TRBV4-3 with TRBJ2-3; 9 positions agree with TRBD2. Per germline, CDR1 LGHNA and CDR2 YSLEER. Unmatched junction bases numbered 12, after V lost 4 bases and J lost 1 base. This CDR3 is 18 amino acids long. The CDR3 is CASSPRWIAGERTDTQYF. The DNA for the CDR3 is TGCGCCAGCAGCCCCCGGTGGATAGCGGGAGAGCGCACAGATACGCAGTATTTT.

The chain links TRBV5-1 to TRBJ2-7, with 8 nucleotides matching TRBD2. This CDR3 is built from 15 residues. Germline CDR1 and CDR2: SGHRS and YFSETQ. Unmatched junction bases numbered 9, after V lost 2 bases and J lost 5 bases. The CDR3 DNA reads as TGCGCCAGCAGCTTAGGGGAGCGGGAGCAAAACGAGCAGTACTTC. Translation gives CASSLGEREQNEQYF.

CDR3 bases: TGTGCCAGCAGCTCCATAGGGAGCACTGAAGCTTTCTTT. Its protein is CASSSIGSTEAFF. J is TRBJ1-1 and V is TRBV7-3; D is ambiguous. Germline-derived CDR1 and CDR2 are SGHTA and FQGTGA. Trimming left V 4 bases short and J 4 bases short, with 10 bases between. The CDR3 covers 13 residues.

This rearrangement joins TRBV10-1 to TRBJ2-3; TRBD2 might be the D (7 bases). CDR1 is WNHNN, CDR2 SYGVQD, per germline (reference sequence). V lost 7 bases to trimming and J lost 2 bases, with 16 bases between them. This CDR3 spans 15 amino acids. The CDR3 DNA sequence: TGCGCCAGCATAGAAGGGCGGGGGCCCACAGATACGCAGTATTTT. Its protein product is CASIEGRGPTDTQYF.

The chain links TRBV28 to TRBJ2-6, with D tentatively TRBD1 (5 bases). The CDR3 extends over 17 amino acids. Per germline, CDR1 MDHEN and CDR2 SYDVKM. Trimming took 3 bases from V and 4 from J, leaving 16 bases between them. CDR3 in amino acids: CASSFHSGLPGANVLTF. Here the CDR3 DNA reads TGTGCCAGCAGTTTCCACTCAGGGTTACCCGGGGCCAACGTCCTGACTTTC.

This clonotype has only a few counts. The CDR3 nucleotides read TGCAGTGCTGCCCCGACTAGCGGGGGCCAAGAGACCCAGTACTTC. Protein sequence: CSAAPTSGGQETQYF. This chain joins TRBV20-1 and TRBJ2-5, with 12 bases aligning to TRBD2. Germline V gene lookup returns CDR1 DFQATT and CDR2 SNEGSKA (reference sequence). The CDR3 length is 15 residues. Germline trimming cut 5 bases from V and 1 base from J; bases unmatched to any gene: 5.

The chain carries TRBV4-3 and TRBJ1-1, with D possibly matching TRBD1 (6 bases). The CDR3 is 15 amino acids. Per the germline V gene, CDR1 is LGHNA and CDR2 is YSLEER. V lost 0 bases and J lost 4, with 12 bases in between. CDR3 bases: TGCGCCAGCAGCCAAGATCGGGGGGGCCCCACTGAAGCTTTCTTT. This translates into CASSQDRGGPTEAFF.

The chain has TRBV12-3 or TRBV12-4 and TRBJ2-7; D is ambiguous. The V end lost 1 base, the J end lost 0 bases, and 13 bases lay between the germline ends. The CDR3 extends over 16 amino acids. The CDR3 DNA reads TGTGCCAGCAGTTTAGGTGGAAGGGTATCCTCCTACGAGCAGTACTTC. This translates into CASSLGGRVSSYEQYF.

CDR3 region: CASRRVSGRTGELFF. CDR3 sequence (DNA): TGCGCCAGCAGACGGGTTTCAGGGCGTACCGGGGAGCTGTTTTTT. This sequence joins TRBV4-1 and TRBJ2-2; the D gene is possibly TRBD1 (5 bases). The CDR3 length is 15 residues. V lost 6 bases and J 5 bases, leaving 16 bases between the germline ends. Germline V gene lookup returns CDR1 MGHRA and CDR2 YSYEKL.